This T cell receptor (beta chain) appears in the sequencing data of a study of T cell repertoires in cytomegalovirus infection. TCRdb passed the reads through MiXCR, listing each CDR3 protein once. Here the sample spans 310,000 or so distinct CDR3 sequences, about 23% being singletons. Germline V gives CDR1 SNHLY, CDR2 FYNNEI. Trimming took 3 bases from V and 8 from J; bases not matched to a gene: 11. CDR3 length equals 16 residues. This chain links TRBV2 with TRBJ2-1, with 9 nucleotides matching TRBD2. Sequenced: PBMCs. This receptor was obtained from a human donor in good health (CMV status not recorded). Some clones in this sample may be carry-over from other donors' samples. The CDR3 protein is CASSDLTSGWGDEQFF. The DNA of the CDR3 is TGTGCCAGCAGTGACCTCACTAGCGGGTGGGGGGATGAGCAGTTCTTC.